These 25 T cell receptor beta chains originate from one sample sequenced in a study of T-cell reconstitution after alpha-beta-depleted transplantation in children. Unique molecular identifiers were used in preparing the TCRbeta library. TCRdb ran MiXCR on the PCR reads and lists one entry per CDR3 protein. The table has around 370,000 distinct CDR3 sequences, 15% to 20% seen once. This sample comprised PBMCs, mostly from graft donor cells, obtained 360 days after TCRalphabeta/CD19-depleted stem cell transplant. Source of these receptors: a male patient between 2 and 15 years old who had a stem cell transplant for acute lymphoblastic leukemia, so the T cells may come from the graft donor.

A word on this clonotype: One end of the junction is discordant with germline, which a read error may explain. This chain joins TRBV20-1 and TRBJ2-7; D may match TRBD1 or TRBD2 (7 bases each). This CDR3 has 15 amino acids. The germline CDR1 and CDR2 sequences are DFQATT and SNEGSKA (reference sequence). The DNA of the CDR3 is TGCAGTGCTAGAAGGGGGCTAGCGGTCGACTACAAGCAGTACTTC. It codes for CSARRGLAVDYKQYF.

Only a few counts were recorded for this clonotype. The V and J genes are TRBV12-5 and TRBJ1-5; TRBD1 matches at 10 bases. CDR3 length: 17 amino acids. V lost 2 bases and J lost 1; bases outside the gene matches: 5. Germline V gene sequence: CDR1 LGHNT, CDR2 FRNRAP. CDR3: CASGLRTGGMSNQPQHF. The CDR3 coding sequence is TGTGCTAGTGGTTTGCGGACAGGGGGTATGAGCAATCAGCCCCAGCATTTT.

This chain uses TRBV10-3 with TRBJ2-1; D is possibly TRBD1 or TRBD2 (5 bases each). CDR1 ENHRY and CDR2 SYGVKD come from the germline V gene. The V end lost 11 bases, the J end lost 6 bases, and 14 bases lay between the germline ends. The CDR3 covers 12 residues. The CDR3 DNA reads as TGTGCCTCCGAGGGGCTTAGCAATGAGCAGTTCTTC. Translating gives CASEGLSNEQFF.

The genes are TRBV15 and TRBJ2-7; TRBD1 aligns across 7 bases. The V segment lost 1 base and the J segment 4 bases; nucleotides outside the gene matches: 4. CDR3 length equals 14 residues. CDR1 is LNHNV, CDR2 YYDKDF, per germline (reference sequence). The chain's CDR3 is CATSRALQGYEQYF. In DNA form, the CDR3 reads TGTGCCACCAGCAGAGCCTTACAGGGGTACGAGCAGTACTTC.

This clonotype was seen a handful of times. The V gene is TRBV4-1, the J gene TRBJ1-1, with 7 bases aligning to TRBD1. CDR1 is MGHRA and CDR2 is YSYEKL in the germline V gene. V shed 3 bases and J 4 bases; nucleotides not matched to a gene: 5. CDR3 length equals 14 residues. The DNA for the CDR3 is TGCGCCAGCAGCCACAGACAGGGCAGCACTGAAGCTTTCTTT. Encoded protein: CASSHRQGSTEAFF.

The V call is TRBV12-3 or TRBV12-4, the J call TRBJ2-7; D perhaps matches TRBD2 (5 bases). Trimming stripped 1 base from V and 3 bases from J, with 7 bases between. This CDR3 has 13 residues. The CDR3 DNA sequence: TGTGCCAGCAGTTTAGAGGAGGACTACGAGCAGTACTTC. Translation gives CASSLEEDYEQYF.

In this sample, this clonotype turned up a few times. The chain employs TRBV7-8 and TRBJ2-1; weak D call: TRBD2 (6 bases). Germline values: CDR1 SGHVS, CDR2 FQNEAQ. The V gene lost 2 bases and the J gene lost 4 bases, with 9 bases spanning the gap. The CDR3 is made up of 14 amino acids. The CDR3 spells CASSLPREYNEQFF. The CDR3 bases are TGTGCCAGCAGCTTACCCCGGGAGTACAATGAGCAGTTCTTC.

This clonotype was recorded at least ten times. The chain carries TRBV5-1 and TRBJ2-1; 9 bases map to TRBD2. The V and J ends lost 2 bases and 2 bases, in that order; junction bases with no gene match: 8. The CDR3 contains 17 residues. Germline V gene sequence: CDR1 SGHRS, CDR2 YFSETQ. CDR3 sequence reads: CASSLTPLAGPYNEQFF. CDR3 nucleotide sequence: TGCGCCAGCAGCTTAACGCCCCTAGCGGGACCCTACAATGAGCAGTTCTTC.

This clonotype has only a few counts. The chain employs TRBV7-9 and TRBJ2-1; no definite D call. The CDR3 sequence is 13 residues long. Trimming left V 1 base short and J 8 bases short, with 9 bases between. Germline CDR1 and CDR2: SEHNR and FQNEAQ (reference sequence). Here the CDR3 reads CASSLVVEDEQFF. The CDR3 nucleotides are TGTGCCAGCAGCTTAGTAGTAGAGGATGAGCAGTTCTTC.

This clonotype came up a few times. The chain uses TRBV12-3 or TRBV12-4 and TRBJ2-1; TRBD2 aligns across 11 bases. The junction had 3 bases not matched to a gene; V was cut back by 3 bases and J by 2 bases. The CDR3 runs 16 residues. The CDR3 nucleotides are TGTGCCAGCAGTTTTGGACTAGCGGGCCCCTACAATGAGCAGTTCTTC. This translates into CASSFGLAGPYNEQFF.

Note on this clonotype: A much larger clone differs from this one at a single base, so this may be a read error. J is TRBJ2-4 and V is TRBV6-2 or TRBV6-3; the match to TRBD1 covers 7 bases. Germline-derived CDR1 and CDR2 are MNHEY and SVGEGT. J lost 8 bases, V lost 2 bases, and 9 bases had no gene match. The CDR3 loop spans 15 amino acids. As DNA, the CDR3 is TGTGCCAGCAGTTACGGCGGACAGGTGTACGACATTCAGTACTTC. Encoded protein: CASSYGGQVYDIQYF.

The V and J genes are TRBV7-9 and TRBJ1-2; possible D gene TRBD1, 5 bases. V was trimmed by 6 bases and J by 9 bases, leaving 14 bases between them. This CDR3 contains 12 residues. Germline V gives CDR1 SEHNR, CDR2 FQNEAQ (reference sequence). CDR3 in DNA: TGTGCCAGCAGTGGGACCGGCGTGCGCTACACCTTC. It yields the protein CASSGTGVRYTF.

This rearrangement joins TRBV12-3 or TRBV12-4 to TRBJ1-1, with a possible D match to TRBD1 (5 bases). The CDR3 covers 13 residues. V was trimmed by 5 bases and J by 0 bases, leaving 7 bases between them. The CDR3 coding sequence is TGTGCCAGCAGTCAGGGTTTGAACACTGAAGCTTTCTTT. Residues: CASSQGLNTEAFF.

This clonotype was recorded a few times. The chain employs TRBV4-3 and TRBJ2-7; no reliable D call. Germline V lookup: CDR1 LGHNA, CDR2 YSLEER. With 0 bases removed from V and 0 bases from J, the gap between germline ends came to 6 bases. This CDR3 spans 14 amino acids. CDR3 protein: CASSQDSGSYEQYF. The CDR3 DNA sequence: TGCGCCAGCAGCCAAGATTCAGGCTCCTACGAGCAGTACTTC.

This clonotype occurred a few times. The J gene is TRBJ2-1, the V gene TRBV12-3 or TRBV12-4; a weak D match, TRBD1 (6 bases). There are 14 residues in the CDR3. Deletions cut 5 bases from V and 6 bases from J, with 14 bases between. The DNA of the CDR3 is TGTGCCAGCAGTCCGGGCCAGGGGTTCAATGAGCAGTTCTTC. The encoded protein is CASSPGQGFNEQFF.

This clonotype was counted only a few times. The chain employs TRBV29-1 and TRBJ2-3; 8 nucleotides match TRBD2. The germline V gene has CDR1 SQVTM and CDR2 ANQGSEA. The CDR3 totals 15 residues. V lost 3 bases, J lost 2 bases, and 7 bases stayed unmatched. In DNA form, the CDR3 reads TGCAGCGTTGAGGGACTAGTTCCACTCACAGATACGCAGTATTTT. Translating it yields CSVEGLVPLTDTQYF.

V gene TRBV3-1 combines with J gene TRBJ1-5, with no clear D. The germline CDR1 and CDR2 sequences are LGHDT and YNNKEL (reference sequence). This CDR3 region has 14 residues. Between the trimmed V and J ends, which lost 4 bases and 0 bases, there was a span of 7 bases. CDR3 nucleotide sequence: TGTGCCAGCAGCCCAGTCTTTAGCAATCAGCCCCAGCATTTT. Translated: CASSPVFSNQPQHF.

This clonotype came up a few times. The V and J genes are TRBV28 and TRBJ1-5; D unclear. V was cut by 8 bases and J by 0 bases, with 14 bases left in between. CDR3 length: 15 amino acids. Germline V gives CDR1 MDHEN, CDR2 SYDVKM. CDR3 sequence: CASRETDYSNQPQHF. CDR3 bases: TGTGCCAGCCGCGAAACTGATTATAGCAATCAGCCCCAGCATTTT.

The chain recombines TRBV4-3 with TRBJ2-1, with TRBD2 matching 7 bases. The CDR3 loop spans 17 amino acids. Unmatched junction bases numbered 11, after V lost 2 bases and J lost 4 bases. Germline CDR1 is LGHNA and CDR2 is YSLEER. The CDR3 nucleotides read TGCGCCAGCAGCCAAACGTCCGGACTAGGACCATACAATGAGCAGTTCTTC. Residues: CASSQTSGLGPYNEQFF.

Only a few counts were recorded for this clonotype. The CDR3 DNA follows: TGCGCCAGTAGACATTTGAACACCGGGGAGCTGTTTTTT. Translating gives CASRHLNTGELFF. This rearrangement joins TRBV4-1 to TRBJ2-2; D uncertain. Germline values: CDR1 MGHRA, CDR2 YSYEKL. This CDR3 has 13 amino acids. Trimming took off 9 bases at V and 1 base at J, with 9 bases between the two ends.

The V gene is TRBV6-2 or TRBV6-3, the J gene TRBJ2-5, with 11 positions matching TRBD2. Germline CDR1 reads MNHEY; CDR2 reads SVGEGT. The CDR3 consists of 16 residues. V lost 2 bases and J lost 0; bases outside the gene matches: 2. This chain's CDR3 is CASSYGLAGYQETQYF. CDR3 sequence (DNA): TGTGCCAGCAGTTACGGACTAGCGGGTTACCAAGAGACCCAGTACTTC.

This clonotype was recorded a few times. The CDR3 sequence is CASSLDSKLTGELFF. DNA for the CDR3: TGCGCCAGCAGCTTGGACTCGAAACTCACCGGGGAGCTGTTTTTT. The chain carries TRBV5-1 and TRBJ2-2; D is uncertain. This CDR3 spans 15 amino acids. CDR1 and CDR2 from the germline V gene are SGHRS and YFSETQ. Trimming shortened V by 0 bases and J by 4 bases, and 10 bases separated the two germline ends.

This clonotype has ten or more counts. The chain couples TRBV12-3 or TRBV12-4 to TRBJ2-5; D is undetermined. This CDR3 comprises 12 residues. V was cut by 2 bases and J by 3 bases, with 4 bases left in between. The CDR3 DNA reads TGTGCCAGCAGTTTAAGGGAAGAGACCCAGTACTTC. Protein product: CASSLREETQYF.

The J gene is TRBJ2-5, the V gene TRBV4-3, with unresolved D. Germline CDR1 is LGHNA and CDR2 is YSLEER. With 0 bases removed from V and 5 bases from J, the gap between germline ends came to 7 bases. The CDR3 is 13 residues long. The CDR3 reads CASSQDYGETQYF. DNA for the CDR3: TGCGCCAGCAGCCAAGATTACGGGGAGACCCAGTACTTC.

The chain is built from TRBV28 and TRBJ2-1; 7 nucleotides line up with TRBD2. V trimming: 5 bases; J trimming: 2 bases; junction bases outside the gene matches: 6. The CDR3 extends over 15 amino acids. The germline V gene encodes CDR1 MDHEN and CDR2 SYDVKM. The CDR3 region has the DNA TGTGCCAGCAGTCGGAGCGGGACGACCTACAATGAGCAGTTCTTC. It encodes CASSRSGTTYNEQFF.